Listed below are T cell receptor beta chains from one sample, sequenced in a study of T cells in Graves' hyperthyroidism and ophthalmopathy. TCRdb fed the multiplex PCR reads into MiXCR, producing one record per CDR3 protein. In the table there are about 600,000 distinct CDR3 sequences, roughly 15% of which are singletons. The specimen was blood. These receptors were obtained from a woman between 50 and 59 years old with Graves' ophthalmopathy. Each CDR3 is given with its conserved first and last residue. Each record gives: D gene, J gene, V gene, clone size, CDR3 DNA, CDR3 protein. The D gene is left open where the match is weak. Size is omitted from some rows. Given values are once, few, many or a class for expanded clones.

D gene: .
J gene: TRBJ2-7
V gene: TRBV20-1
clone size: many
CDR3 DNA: TGCAGTGCTTCGACCCTAAACTACGAGCAGTACTTC
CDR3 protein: CSASTLNYEQYF

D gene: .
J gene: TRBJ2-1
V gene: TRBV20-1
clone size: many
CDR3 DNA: TGCAGTGCTAGAGGAGCAAATAACTACAATGAGCAGTTCTTC
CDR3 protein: CSARGANNYNEQFF

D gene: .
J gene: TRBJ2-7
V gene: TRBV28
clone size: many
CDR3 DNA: TGTGCCAGCAGTTGGTTAGAAAATTCCTACGAGCAGTACTTC
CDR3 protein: CASSWLENSYEQYF

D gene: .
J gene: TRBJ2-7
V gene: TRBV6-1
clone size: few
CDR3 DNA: TGTGCCAGCAGTGAAAGTGGCCCCCACGAGCAGTACTTC
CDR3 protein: CASSESGPHEQYF

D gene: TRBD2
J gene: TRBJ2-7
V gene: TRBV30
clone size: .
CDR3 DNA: TGTGCCTCTACTAGCGGTCACTACGAGCAGTACTTC
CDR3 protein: CASTSGHYEQYF

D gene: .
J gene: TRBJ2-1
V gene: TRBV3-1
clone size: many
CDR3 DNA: TGTGCCAGCAGCCAAGATATGGTAGCTGTTGAGCAGTTCTTC
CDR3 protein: CASSQDMVAVEQFF

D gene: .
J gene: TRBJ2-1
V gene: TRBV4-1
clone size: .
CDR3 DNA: TGCGCCAGCAGCCAAGACTTTGACGCATACAATGAGCAGTTCTTC
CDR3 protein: CASSQDFDAYNEQFF

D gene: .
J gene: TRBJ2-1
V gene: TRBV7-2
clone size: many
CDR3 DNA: TGTGCCAGCAGCCCCCCCTCCTACAATGAGCAGTTCTTC
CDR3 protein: CASSPPSYNEQFF

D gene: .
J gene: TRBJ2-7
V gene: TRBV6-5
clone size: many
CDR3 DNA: TGTGCCAGCAGTTACTCGGTCAAGGCCTACGAGCAGTACTTC
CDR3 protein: CASSYSVKAYEQYF

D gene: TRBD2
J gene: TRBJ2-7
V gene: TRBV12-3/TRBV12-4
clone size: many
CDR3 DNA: TGTGCCAGCAGTCAGGCAGCGGGGTCCTACGAGCAGTACTTC
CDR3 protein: CASSQAAGSYEQYF

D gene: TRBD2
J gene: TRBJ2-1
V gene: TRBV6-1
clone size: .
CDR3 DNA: TGTGCCAGCAGAGCTAGCGGGAATGTTCATGAGCAGTTCTTC
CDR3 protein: CASRASGNVHEQFF

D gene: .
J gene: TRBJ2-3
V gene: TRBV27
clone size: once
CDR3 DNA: TGTGCCAGCAGAGGGGGTCTAACAGATACGCAGTATTTT
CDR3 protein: CASRGGLTDTQYF

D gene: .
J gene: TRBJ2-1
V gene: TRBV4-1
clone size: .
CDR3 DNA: TGCGCCGGCAGCCAAGATTCGGCTAGCGATGAGCAGTTCTTC
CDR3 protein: CAGSQDSASDEQFF

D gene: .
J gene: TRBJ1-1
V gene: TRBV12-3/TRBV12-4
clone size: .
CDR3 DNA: TGTGCCGGCAGTTTAATGGTTGCGACTGAAGCTTTCTTT
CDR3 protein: CAGSLMVATEAFF

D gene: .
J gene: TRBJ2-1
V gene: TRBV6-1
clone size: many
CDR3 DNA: TGTGCCAGCAGAGTACGCTTTCTAGCGTCCGGAGATAGGAATGAGCAGTTCTTC
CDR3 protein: CASRVRFLASGDRNEQFF

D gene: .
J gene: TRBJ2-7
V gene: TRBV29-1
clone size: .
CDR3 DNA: TGCAGCGTTCGGAGACAGACCTACGAGCAGTACTTC
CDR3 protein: CSVRRQTYEQYF

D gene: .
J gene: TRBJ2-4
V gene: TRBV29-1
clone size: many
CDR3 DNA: TGCAGCGCTGGACTCTTAGCCAAAAACATTCAGTACTTC
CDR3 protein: CSAGLLAKNIQYF

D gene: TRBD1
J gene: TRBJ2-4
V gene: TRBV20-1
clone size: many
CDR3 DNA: TGCAGTGCTAGAATGGACAGGGTGGACATTCAGTACTTC
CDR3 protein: CSARMDRVDIQYF

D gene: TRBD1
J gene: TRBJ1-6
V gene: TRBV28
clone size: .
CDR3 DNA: TGTGCCAGCAGTTTCGTGGACAGGGATGGTTCACCCCTCCACTTT
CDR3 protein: CASSFVDRDGSPLHF

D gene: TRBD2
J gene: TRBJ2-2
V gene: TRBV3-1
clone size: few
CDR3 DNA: TGTGCCAGCAGGGGGAGGGTCACCGGGGAGCCGTTTTTT
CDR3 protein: CASRGRVTGEPFF

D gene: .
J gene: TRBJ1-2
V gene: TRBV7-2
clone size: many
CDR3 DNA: TGTGCCAGCAGCTTACCCCCAGCGGCAGGGAAGTCTAACTATGGCTACACCTTC
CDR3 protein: CASSLPPAAGKSNYGYTF

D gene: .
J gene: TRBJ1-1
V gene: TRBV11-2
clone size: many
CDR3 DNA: TGTGCCAGCAGCTTTCAATCTGAAGCTTTCTTT
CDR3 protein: CASSFQSEAFF

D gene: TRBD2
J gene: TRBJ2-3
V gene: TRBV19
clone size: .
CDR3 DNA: TGTGCCAGTAGTAATCTGGCTAGCGGGGGGTACGTGTATTTT
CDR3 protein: CASSNLASGGYVYF

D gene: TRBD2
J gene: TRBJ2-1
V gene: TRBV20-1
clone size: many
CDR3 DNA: TGCAGTGCTAGAGATCAAATAGCGGGAGTCTGGAATGAGCAGTTCTTC
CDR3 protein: CSARDQIAGVWNEQFF

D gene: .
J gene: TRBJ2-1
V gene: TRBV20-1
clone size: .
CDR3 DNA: TGCAGTGCTAGAGACGTTCGGGAGCTCCGGTACAATGAGCAGTCCTTC
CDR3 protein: CSARDVRELRYNEQSF

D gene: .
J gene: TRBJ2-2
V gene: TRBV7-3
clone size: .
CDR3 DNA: TGTGCCAGCAGCTTGAGTTTGATAGGGGGGACGAACACCGGGGAGCTGTTTTTT
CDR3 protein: CASSLSLIGGTNTGELFF

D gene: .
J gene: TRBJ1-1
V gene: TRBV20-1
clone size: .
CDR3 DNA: TGCAGTGCTCGATCGATAGGGACCCTGAACACTGAAGCTTTCTTT
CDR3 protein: CSARSIGTLNTEAFF

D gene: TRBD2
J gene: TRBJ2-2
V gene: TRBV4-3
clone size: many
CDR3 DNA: TGCGCCAGCAGCCAAGCAACGGGACTAGCTGCCGGCGGGGAGCTGTTTTTT
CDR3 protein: CASSQATGLAAGGELFF

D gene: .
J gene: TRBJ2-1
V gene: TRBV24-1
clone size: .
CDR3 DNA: TGTGCCACCAGTCCGGGCTCCTACAATGAGCAGTTCTTC
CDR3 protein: CATSPGSYNEQFF

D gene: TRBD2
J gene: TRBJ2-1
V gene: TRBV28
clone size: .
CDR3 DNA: TGTGCCAGCAGGCCGGGACTAGCGGGACTTTACAATGAGCAGTTCTTC
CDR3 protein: CASRPGLAGLYNEQFF